The rows below give T cell receptor beta chains drawn from one sample of a study of shared clonotypes between healthy human individuals. Data came from immunoSEQ multiplex PCR; TCRdb stores just in-frame clones and leaves some out. The sample lists over 95,000 clones; roughly two thirds were seen once. Sequencing was performed on memory CD8+ T cells sorted from blood. These receptors were collected from a woman in her thirties in good health. The CDR3 runs from the conserved cysteine through the conserved F or W. A D gene is named only where the DNA matches it firmly. Expanded clones get a size class; other rows say once, few or many, or leave the size out.

J: TRBJ1-2; length: 14; D: .; size: .; V: TRBV5-6; CDR3: CASSFLDSYYGYTF; DNA: TGTGCCAGCAGCTTTTTAGACAGCTACTATGGCTACACCTTC
J: TRBJ1-1; length: 13; D: .; size: few; V: TRBV30; CDR3: CAWSVLQGTEAFF; DNA: TGTGCCTGGAGCGTGCTCCAGGGCACTGAAGCTTTCTTT
J: TRBJ2-7; length: 13; D: .; size: .; V: TRBV7-9; CDR3: CASSLGWGAEQYF; DNA: TGTGCCAGCAGCTTAGGGTGGGGCGCCGAGCAGTACTTC
J: TRBJ2-7; length: 17; D: TRBD2; size: .; V: TRBV2; CDR3: CASGGLAGGIISYEQYF; DNA: TGTGCCAGTGGGGGACTAGCGGGAGGGATAATTTCCTACGAGCAGTACTTC
J: TRBJ2-7; length: 12; D: .; size: .; V: TRBV28; CDR3: CASSFSPYEQYF; DNA: TGTGCCAGCAGTTTTAGCCCTTACGAGCAGTACTTC
J: TRBJ2-1; length: 14; D: .; size: .; V: TRBV5-1; CDR3: CASSSSGSGGEQFF; DNA: TGCGCCAGCAGCTCCTCCGGGAGCGGCGGTGAGCAGTTCTTC
J: TRBJ1-1; length: 13; D: .; size: .; V: TRBV2; CDR3: CASRHTGFPEAFF; DNA: TGTGCCAGCAGACACACAGGGTTCCCTGAAGCTTTCTTT
J: TRBJ2-7; length: 12; D: .; size: .; V: TRBV7-9; CDR3: CASSSLDYEQYF; DNA: TGTGCCAGCAGCTCGCTGGACTACGAGCAGTACTTC
J: TRBJ2-7; length: 14; D: TRBD1; size: few; V: TRBV5-1; CDR3: CASSPERTGYEQYF; DNA: TGCGCCAGCAGCCCAGAAAGGACAGGGTACGAGCAGTACTTC
J: TRBJ2-7; length: 14; D: .; size: .; V: TRBV11-2; CDR3: CASSLSAITYEQYF; DNA: TGTGCCAGCAGCTTGTCCGCAATAACCTACGAGCAGTACTTC
J: TRBJ1-2; length: 12; D: TRBD1; size: .; V: TRBV2; CDR3: CASSGQGYGYTF; DNA: TGTGCCAGCAGTGGACAGGGATATGGCTACACCTTC
J: TRBJ2-1; length: 16; D: .; size: few; V: TRBV19; CDR3: CASTPDGGLTINEQFF; DNA: TGTGCCAGTACCCCGGACGGTGGTCTCACCATCAATGAGCAGTTCTTC
J: TRBJ2-6; length: 17; D: TRBD1; size: .; V: TRBV6-4; CDR3: CASSDQSGGSGANVLTF; DNA: TGTGCCAGCAGTGATCAGTCAGGGGGTTCTGGGGCCAACGTCCTGACTTTC
J: TRBJ2-7; length: 11; D: .; size: few; V: TRBV28; CDR3: CATATSYEQYF; DNA: TGTGCCACCGCAACCTCCTACGAGCAGTACTTC
J: TRBJ1-4; length: 16; D: .; size: .; V: TRBV15; CDR3: CATSRGGGQFNEKLFF; DNA: TGTGCCACCAGCAGAGGGGGAGGACAGTTTAATGAAAAACTGTTTTTT
J: TRBJ2-3; length: 15; D: TRBD2; size: many; V: TRBV6-5; CDR3: CASSRTSGGVDTQYF; DNA: TGTGCCAGCAGCCGGACTAGCGGAGGGGTAGATACGCAGTATTTT
J: TRBJ2-7; length: 16; D: .; size: .; V: TRBV5-5; CDR3: CASSQDLGKGSYEQYF; DNA: TGTGCCAGCAGCCAAGATCTGGGGAAGGGCTCCTACGAGCAGTACTTC
J: TRBJ2-2; length: 19; D: TRBD2; size: .; V: TRBV14; CDR3: CASSQVRERGGVRSGELFF; DNA: TGTGCCAGCAGCCAAGTCCGTGAACGCGGGGGAGTAAGGTCCGGGGAGCTGTTTTTT
J: TRBJ1-2; length: 13; D: .; size: .; V: TRBV28; CDR3: CASSRTTNYGYTF; DNA: TGTGCCAGCAGTCGGACCACTAACTATGGCTACACCTTC
J: TRBJ1-5; length: 15; D: .; size: .; V: TRBV27; CDR3: CASSFGAGTSQPQHF; DNA: TGTGCCAGCAGTTTTGGGGCGGGGACGAGCCAGCCCCAGCATTTT
J: TRBJ2-1; length: 16; D: TRBD1; size: few; V: TRBV19; CDR3: CASSIDRDRGHNEQFF; DNA: TGTGCCAGTAGTATAGATCGGGACAGGGGGCATAATGAGCAGTTCTTC
J: TRBJ2-1; length: 20; D: TRBD2; size: .; V: TRBV7-2; CDR3: CASSLAPGLAGGSSYNEQFF; DNA: TGTGCCAGCAGCTTAGCACCCGGACTAGCGGGAGGGAGCTCCTACAATGAGCAGTTCTTC
J: TRBJ1-5; length: 14; D: .; size: few; V: TRBV6-1; CDR3: CASKIKTGDQPQHF; DNA: TGTGCCAGCAAGATCAAGACAGGCGATCAGCCCCAGCATTTT
J: TRBJ1-4; length: 15; D: .; size: .; V: TRBV11-2; CDR3: CASTYCRATNEKLFF; DNA: TGTGCCAGCACCTACTGTCGGGCAACTAATGAAAAACTGTTTTTT
J: TRBJ2-1; length: 16; D: .; size: few; V: TRBV6-5; CDR3: CASSYLAQGSYNEQFF; DNA: TGTGCCAGCAGTTACCTAGCCCAGGGTTCCTACAATGAGCAGTTCTTC
J: TRBJ2-3; length: 13; D: .; size: .; V: TRBV7-9; CDR3: CASSLGSPDTQYF; DNA: TGTGCCAGCAGCTTGGGGTCCCCAGATACGCAGTATTTT
J: TRBJ2-3; length: 16; D: .; size: .; V: TRBV6-6; CDR3: CASSAEAGRGADTQYF; DNA: TGTGCCAGCAGTGCAGAGGCAGGGAGGGGGGCAGATACGCAGTATTTT
J: TRBJ2-7; length: 13; D: TRBD1; size: .; V: TRBV7-9; CDR3: CAQGGTGSYEQYF; DNA: TGTGCTCAAGGAGGGACAGGGTCTTACGAGCAGTACTTC
J: TRBJ2-7; length: 16; D: .; size: .; V: TRBV6-5; CDR3: CASSYGPAGPDYEQYF; DNA: TGTGCCAGCAGTTACGGGCCTGCAGGACCGGATTACGAGCAGTACTTC
J: TRBJ2-3; length: 14; D: TRBD2; size: .; V: TRBV6-5; CDR3: CASSLAGVSDTQYF; DNA: TGTGCCAGCAGCTTAGCGGGAGTTTCTGATACGCAGTATTTT
J: TRBJ2-5; length: 13; D: .; size: .; V: TRBV7-9; CDR3: CASSSNLQETQYF; DNA: TGTGCCAGCAGCTCGAACCTTCAAGAGACCCAGTACTTC
J: TRBJ2-7; length: 12; D: .; size: .; V: TRBV11-2; CDR3: CASSSPAGEQYF; DNA: TGTGCCAGCAGCTCCCCGGCCGGCGAGCAGTACTTC
J: TRBJ2-7; length: 11; D: .; size: few; V: TRBV25-1; CDR3: CASTRGNEQYF; DNA: TGTGCCAGCACAAGGGGCAACGAGCAGTACTTC
J: TRBJ2-7; length: 17; D: TRBD2; size: .; V: TRBV7-9; CDR3: CASSSGPDGRAAYEQYF; DNA: TGTGCCAGCAGCTCCGGACCGGATGGGAGGGCCGCCTACGAGCAGTACTTC
J: TRBJ1-3; length: 14; D: .; size: .; V: TRBV27; CDR3: CASSLSFGENTIYF; DNA: TGTGCCAGCAGTTTAAGCTTTGGGGAAAACACCATATATTTT
J: TRBJ1-2; length: 14; D: .; size: .; V: TRBV25-1; CDR3: CASSESREAYGYTF; DNA: TGTGCCAGCAGTGAATCAAGAGAGGCCTATGGCTACACCTTC
J: TRBJ1-2; length: 14; D: .; size: .; V: TRBV9; CDR3: CASSGSGDNYGYTF; DNA: TGTGCCAGCAGCGGGAGCGGTGACAATTATGGCTACACCTTC
J: TRBJ1-1; length: 15; D: .; size: once; V: TRBV19; CDR3: CASSSRGGRHTEAFF; DNA: TGTGCCAGTAGTAGCCGTGGAGGGAGGCACACTGAAGCTTTCTTT
J: TRBJ2-7; length: 13; D: TRBD1; size: .; V: TRBV7-3; CDR3: CASSQDRAKEQYF; DNA: TGTGCCAGCAGCCAGGACAGGGCTAAAGAGCAGTACTTC
J: TRBJ2-5; length: 17; D: TRBD2; size: .; V: TRBV7-9; CDR3: CASSFLAGEGPGETQYF; DNA: TGTGCCAGCAGCTTTCTAGCGGGAGAGGGGCCGGGAGAGACCCAGTACTTC
J: TRBJ1-5; length: 12; D: .; size: few; V: TRBV29-1; CDR3: CSVGTENQPQHF; DNA: TGCAGCGTCGGGACGGAGAATCAGCCCCAGCATTTT
J: TRBJ1-2; length: 15; D: TRBD1; size: .; V: TRBV6-4; CDR3: CASSDSGGGIYGYTF; DNA: TGTGCCAGCAGTGACTCAGGAGGGGGCATCTATGGCTACACCTTC
J: TRBJ2-7; length: 14; D: .; size: .; V: TRBV11-2; CDR3: CASSLEGAHYEQYF; DNA: TGTGCCAGCAGCTTAGAGGGGGCGCACTACGAGCAGTACTTC
J: TRBJ2-1; length: 13; D: .; size: once; V: TRBV25-1; CDR3: CASSDGNLNEQFF; DNA: TGTGCCAGCAGTGACGGGAACCTCAATGAGCAGTTCTTC
J: TRBJ2-1; length: 13; D: .; size: .; V: TRBV28; CDR3: CASSKGLNNEQFF; DNA: TGTGCCAGCAGTAAAGGACTAAACAATGAGCAGTTCTTC
J: TRBJ2-3; length: 16; D: TRBD1; size: many; V: TRBV30; CDR3: CAWSVLVGQGADTQYF; DNA: TGTGCCTGGAGTGTATTAGTTGGACAGGGGGCAGATACGCAGTATTTT
J: TRBJ2-1; length: 14; D: .; size: .; V: TRBV10-1; CDR3: CASSPRTDYNEQFF; DNA: TGCGCCAGCAGCCCACGGACAGATTACAATGAGCAGTTCTTC
J: TRBJ2-7; length: 17; D: TRBD2; size: .; V: TRBV27; CDR3: CASSLSFGGGRFYEQYF; DNA: TGTGCCAGCAGTTTATCTTTCGGCGGGGGGCGCTTCTACGAGCAGTACTTC
J: TRBJ1-2; length: 14; D: .; size: .; V: TRBV5-1; CDR3: CASSLGGGSYGYTF; DNA: TGCGCCAGCAGCTTGGGGGGAGGAAGCTATGGCTACACCTTC
J: TRBJ2-7; length: 14; D: .; size: .; V: TRBV7-9; CDR3: CASSIARGRDEQYF; DNA: TGTGCCAGCAGCATAGCCAGGGGGAGGGACGAGCAGTACTTC
J: TRBJ2-6; length: 18; D: .; size: few; V: TRBV2; CDR3: CASSGLGAGSSGANVLTF; DNA: TGTGCCAGCAGTGGGTTGGGAGCGGGTAGCTCTGGGGCCAACGTCCTGACTTTC
J: TRBJ2-7; length: 16; D: .; size: few; V: TRBV27; CDR3: CASSPRTRLPPYEQYF; DNA: TGTGCCAGCAGTCCTCGGACGAGACTACCCCCCTACGAGCAGTACTTC
J: TRBJ2-1; length: 13; D: .; size: .; V: TRBV2; CDR3: CASSSDPYNEQFF; DNA: TGTGCCAGCAGTTCAGATCCCTACAATGAGCAGTTCTTC
J: TRBJ1-2; length: 11; D: .; size: few; V: TRBV29-1; CDR3: CSVEDGRRYTF; DNA: TGCAGCGTTGAAGATGGGAGGCGCTACACCTTC
J: TRBJ2-1; length: 15; D: TRBD2; size: .; V: TRBV11-2; CDR3: CASSPGLAGTNEQFF; DNA: TGTGCCAGCAGCCCGGGACTAGCGGGAACGAATGAGCAGTTCTTC
J: TRBJ2-1; length: 13; D: .; size: many; V: TRBV6-6; CDR3: CASSPYSHNEQFF; DNA: TGTGCCAGCAGCCCCTACTCCCACAATGAGCAGTTCTTC